The sequence of this T cell receptor beta chain was determined in a study of T cells in Graves' hyperthyroidism and ophthalmopathy. Overall study: Blood was drawn when the patient was first diagnosed and still untreated. Study observations and caveats: Using 13 V-J features, a model discriminated ophthalmopathy from stable hyperthyroidism. Blood held most thyroid clonotypes expanded above 0.001 frequency.

RNA transcripts served as the template for amplifying TCR beta CDR3 regions. First-round RT-PCR with HTBI primers amplified the TCR CDR3 region. TCRdb reprocessed the multiplex PCR reads with MiXCR, giving one entry per CDR3 protein. The sample contains about 840,000 distinct CDR3 sequences, over 35% of which appear only once. The trim removed 4 bases at V and 15 bases at J, leaving 5 bases unmatched. CDR3 length: 11 residues. CDR1 and CDR2 (germline): SEHNR, FQNEAQ (reference sequence). There are many counts of this clonotype. Its cognate antigen is unknown. Material for sequencing was blood. The receptor was isolated from a man between 18 and 35 years old with Graves' hyperthyroidism. The rearrangement uses TRBV7-9 and TRBJ1-4; 7 bases are a match to TRBD1. The CDR3 bases are TGTGCCAGCAGCTCGACAGGGACGGTGTTTTTT. Its protein product is CASSSTGTVFF. Filled out from reference TRBV7-9 and TRBJ1-4, the complete variable domain reads DTGVSQNPRHKITKRGQNVTFRCDPISEHNRLYWYRQTLGQGPEFLTYFQNEAQLEKSRLLSDRFSAERPKGSFSTLEIQRTEQGDSAMYLCASSSTGTVFFGSGTQLSVL.